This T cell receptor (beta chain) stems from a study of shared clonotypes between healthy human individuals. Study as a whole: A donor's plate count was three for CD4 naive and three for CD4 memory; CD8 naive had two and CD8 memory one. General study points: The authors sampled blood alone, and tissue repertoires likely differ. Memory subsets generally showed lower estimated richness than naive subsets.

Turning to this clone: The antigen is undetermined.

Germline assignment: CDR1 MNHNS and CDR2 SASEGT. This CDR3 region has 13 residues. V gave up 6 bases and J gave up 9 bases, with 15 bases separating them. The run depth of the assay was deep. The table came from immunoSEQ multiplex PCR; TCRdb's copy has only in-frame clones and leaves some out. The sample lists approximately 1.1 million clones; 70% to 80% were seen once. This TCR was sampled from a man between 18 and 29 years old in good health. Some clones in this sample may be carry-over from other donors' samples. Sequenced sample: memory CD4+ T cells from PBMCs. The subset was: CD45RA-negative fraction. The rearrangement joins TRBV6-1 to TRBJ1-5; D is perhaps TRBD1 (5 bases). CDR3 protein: CASSPQGVAPQHF. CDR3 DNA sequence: TGTGCCAGCAGCCCCCAGGGTGTCGCGCCCCAGCATTTT.